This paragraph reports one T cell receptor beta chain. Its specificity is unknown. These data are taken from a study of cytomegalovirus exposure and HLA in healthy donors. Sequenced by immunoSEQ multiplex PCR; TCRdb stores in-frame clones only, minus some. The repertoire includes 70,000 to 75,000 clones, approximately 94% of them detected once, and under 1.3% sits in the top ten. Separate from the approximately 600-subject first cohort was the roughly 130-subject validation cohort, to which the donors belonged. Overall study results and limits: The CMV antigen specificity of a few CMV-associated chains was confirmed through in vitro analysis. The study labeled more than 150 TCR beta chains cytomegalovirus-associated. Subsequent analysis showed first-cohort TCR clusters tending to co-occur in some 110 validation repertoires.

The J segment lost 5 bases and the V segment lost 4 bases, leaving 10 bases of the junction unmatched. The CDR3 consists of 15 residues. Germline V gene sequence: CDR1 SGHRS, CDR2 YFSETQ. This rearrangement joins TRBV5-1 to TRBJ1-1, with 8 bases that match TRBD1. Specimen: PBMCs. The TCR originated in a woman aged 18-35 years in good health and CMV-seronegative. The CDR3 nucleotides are TGCGCCAGCAGCCCGGACAGGGTCAGAAGGACTGAAGCTTTCTTT. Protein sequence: CASSPDRVRRTEAFF.